These 20 T cell receptor beta chains originate from one sample sequenced in a study of shared clonotypes between healthy human individuals. The protocol was immunoSEQ multiplex PCR, while the TCRdb copy is restricted to in-frame clones and leaves out a portion. The sample includes a few hundred thousand clones, less than 80% seen only once; the top ten take approximately 12%. Sequenced sample: PBMCs. Source of these receptors: a woman in her thirties or forties in good health. Some clones in this sample may be carry-over from other donors' samples.

The sample holds one count of this clone. The rearrangement joins TRBV5-1 to TRBJ2-1, with D uncertain. V gave up 6 bases and J gave up 4 bases, with 20 bases separating them. Germline CDR1 and CDR2: SGHRS and YFSETQ. This CDR3 comprises 16 residues. The CDR3 DNA reads TGCGCCAGCAAAATTGAACCCGGAGTAGGGTACAATGAGCAGTTCTTC. Translated: CASKIEPGVGYNEQFF. Supplemented by reference TRBV5-1 and TRBJ2-1, the full variable domain reads KAGVTQTPRYLIKTRGQQVTLSCSPISGHRSVSWYQQTPGQGLQFLFEYFSETQRNKGNFPGRFSGRQFSNSRSEMNVSTLELGDSALYLCASKIEPGVGYNEQFFGPGTRLTVL.

The gene calls are TRBV5-4 and TRBJ2-5, with a possible D match to TRBD1 (6 bases). There are 13 residues in the CDR3. Looked up from germline, CDR1 is SGHNT and CDR2 is YYREEE (reference sequence). V shed 4 bases and J shed 2 bases, with 9 bases lying between them. CDR3 residues: CASSADRQETQYF. In DNA, the CDR3 is TGTGCCAGCAGCGCCGACAGGCAAGAGACCCAGTACTTC.

The chain recombines TRBV6-1 with TRBJ2-3; D possibly corresponds to TRBD1 (5 bases). Germline V gene sequence: CDR1 MNHNS, CDR2 SASEGT. This CDR3 is built from 11 residues. Trimming took off 6 bases at V and 6 bases at J, with 7 bases between the two ends. In nucleotides, the CDR3 is TGTGCCAGCAGGAACAGGGATACGCAGTATTTT. It specifies CASRNRDTQYF.

The gene calls are TRBV2 and TRBJ2-5, with 7 bases that match TRBD1. Germline loops: CDR1 SNHLY, CDR2 FYNNEI. Trimming removed 6 bases from V and 3 bases from J; junction bases left unmatched: 4. The CDR3 is 13 residues long. The CDR3 sequence: CASRAGTEETQYF. The CDR3 DNA follows: TGTGCCAGCAGGGCCGGGACAGAAGAGACCCAGTACTTC.

This chain connects TRBV30 to TRBJ2-1; possibly TRBD1 or TRBD2 for D (5 bases each). The ends were cut back, 2 bases at V and 3 bases at J, with 8 bases in the middle. This CDR3 is 13 amino acids long. Germline CDR1 GTSNPN, CDR2 SVGIG (reference sequence). The CDR3 spells CAWSLGDYNEQFF. DNA of the CDR3: TGTGCCTGGAGTTTGGGGGACTACAATGAGCAGTTCTTC. Together with reference TRBV30 and TRBJ2-1, the CDR3 gives the full variable domain: SQTIHQWPATLVQPVGSPLSLECTVEGTSNPNLYWYRQAAGRGLQLLFYSVGIGQISSEVPQNLSASRPQDRQFILSSKKLLLSDSGFYLCAWSLGDYNEQFFGPGTRLTVL.

This sequence joins TRBV20-1 and TRBJ2-1; no clear D. Germline CDR1 reads DFQATT; CDR2 reads SNEGSKA (reference sequence). CDR3 length equals 10 residues. V lost 6 bases, J lost 8 bases, and 8 bases lay in between. The CDR3 DNA is TGCAGTGCCCCCGGAGATGAGCAGTTCTTC. It translates to CSAPGDEQFF.

The chain has TRBV19 and TRBJ2-7, with D perhaps given as TRBD1 or TRBD2 (5 bases each). From germline, CDR1 is LNHDA and CDR2 SQIVND (reference sequence). The CDR3 runs to 14 residues. Trimming pared 1 base from V and 1 base from J, leaving 8 bases between. CDR3 coding DNA: TGTGCCAGTAGTATAGGGGACGGTTCCTACGAGCAGTACTTC. Amino acids: CASSIGDGSYEQYF.

The chain uses TRBV19 and TRBJ2-1, with 9 bases fitting TRBD2. Germline V lookup: CDR1 LNHDA, CDR2 SQIVND (reference sequence). The CDR3 loop spans 15 amino acids. The V gene end was trimmed by 3 bases and the J gene end by 7 bases; junction bases not matched to a gene: 7. This CDR3 reads CASSIRAGGVNEQFF. The CDR3 nucleotides are TGTGCCAGTAGTATCCGGGCGGGAGGGGTGAATGAGCAGTTCTTC.

The chain has TRBV6-6 and TRBJ1-1; D remains ambiguous. In germline, CDR1 is MNHNY, CDR2 SVGAGI (reference sequence). V dropped 0 bases and J dropped 2 bases, with 7 bases sitting between them. The CDR3 totals 14 residues. CDR3 coding DNA: TGTGCCAGCAGTTACTCGAGACCCAACACTGAAGCTTTCTTT. Its translation is CASSYSRPNTEAFF.

The rearrangement uses TRBV5-1 and TRBJ1-2; 7 nucleotides line up with TRBD1. Germline V lookup: CDR1 SGHRS, CDR2 YFSETQ. The CDR3 runs 16 residues. With V trimmed by 5 bases and J by 3 bases, 13 bases remained unmatched. CDR3 amino acids: CASRAAYRGPDYGYTF. CDR3 sequence (DNA): TGCGCCAGCAGAGCGGCCTACAGGGGCCCGGACTATGGCTACACCTTC.

The chain is built from TRBV5-1 and TRBJ1-3; D remains unclear. V shed 0 bases and J shed 4 bases, with 17 bases lying between them. Germline loops: CDR1 SGHRS, CDR2 YFSETQ. This CDR3 is built from 17 residues. This CDR3 is CASSLAVGHIFGNTIYF. CDR3 sequence (DNA): TGCGCCAGCAGCTTGGCCGTAGGGCATATCTTCGGAAACACCATATATTTT.

This clone appeared once. This chain uses TRBV4-1 with TRBJ2-7; 9 bases map to TRBD1. There are 15 residues in the CDR3. Germline-derived CDR1 and CDR2 are MGHRA and YSYEKL. V lost 1 base to trimming and J lost 7 bases; unmatched junction nucleotides: 8. CDR3 DNA sequence: TGCGCCAGCAGCCAAGGGGGACAGGGACCCTTGGAGCAGTACTTC. Encoded protein: CASSQGGQGPLEQYF.

V gene TRBV5-4 combines with J gene TRBJ2-5, with 16 bases aligning to TRBD2. The V gene's germline CDR1 is SGHNT and CDR2 YYREEE (reference sequence). CDR3 length: 17 amino acids. After removal of 4 bases from V and 5 bases from J, the junction contained 8 bases not matched to a gene. CDR3 amino acids: CASSPTGLAGGRETQYF. The CDR3 DNA reads TGTGCCAGCAGCCCAACGGGACTAGCGGGAGGGCGGGAGACCCAGTACTTC.

The V and J genes are TRBV15 and TRBJ2-1; TRBD2 aligns across 12 bases. Germline V gives CDR1 LNHNV, CDR2 YYDKDF (reference sequence). The CDR3 covers 16 residues. Trimming took 7 bases from V and 4 from J; bases not matched to a gene: 8. Written as DNA, the CDR3 is TGTGCCACCATATTAGCTAGCGGGAGGGTGTACAATGAGCAGTTCTTC. It codes for CATILASGRVYNEQFF.

The V gene is TRBV5-1, the J gene TRBJ2-3; D is uncertain. V was shortened by 0 bases and J by 2 bases, with 7 bases between the two germline ends. The CDR3 is made up of 14 amino acids. Germline CDR1 is SGHRS and CDR2 is YFSETQ. CDR3 nucleotide sequence: TGCGCCAGCAGCTTGGAGCAATTCACAGATACGCAGTATTTT. Translated: CASSLEQFTDTQYF.

The V gene is TRBV6-1, the J gene TRBJ2-7; TRBD2 is a possible D gene (6 bases). The CDR3 is 13 residues long. The germline gives CDR1 MNHNS, CDR2 SASEGT. Deletions cut 0 bases from V and 8 bases from J, with 11 bases between. The CDR3 bases are TGTGCCAGCAGTGAAGCTTGGCGGGGCCAGCAGTACTTC. Residues: CASSEAWRGQQYF.

The table lists this clone with many counts. J is TRBJ1-2 and V is TRBV30; unclear D gene. The V and J ends lost 1 base and 6 bases respectively, with 12 bases between them. This CDR3 spans 13 amino acids. CDR1 and CDR2 (germline): GTSNPN, SVGIG (reference sequence). For the CDR3, the DNA is TGTGCCTGGAGTGGATCGACTTACCATGGCTACACCTTC. Translating gives CAWSGSTYHGYTF.

This clone was observed a handful of times. CDR3 in amino acids: CASTMTGGGGYNEQFF. The CDR3 region has the DNA TGTGCCAGCACCATGACTGGGGGAGGGGGGTACAATGAGCAGTTCTTC. This rearrangement joins TRBV28 to TRBJ2-1, with a tentative D call TRBD2 (7 bases). V dropped 7 bases and J dropped 4 bases, with 20 bases sitting between them. The CDR3 extends over 16 amino acids. CDR1 is MDHEN, CDR2 SYDVKM, per germline.

V usage is TRBV13 and J usage is TRBJ2-3, with D possibly matching TRBD2 (5 bases). V was shortened by 5 bases and J by 0 bases, with 12 bases between the two germline ends. Germline CDR1 PRHDT, CDR2 FYEKMQ (reference sequence). The CDR3 loop spans 15 amino acids. Here the CDR3 DNA reads TGTGCCAGCAGCCCTCGGACTGTTAGCACAGATACGCAGTATTTT. It codes for CASSPRTVSTDTQYF.

Comments on this clone: An end of the junction does not agree with germline; a read error may underlie this. The rearrangement links TRBV5-4 to TRBJ2-5; 8 nucleotides line up with TRBD1. CDR1 is SGHNT, CDR2 YYREEE, per germline (reference sequence). This CDR3 spans 13 amino acids. CDR3 loop: CASSWDRQGTQYF. In nucleotides, the CDR3 is TGTGCCAGCAGCTGGGACAGGCAAGGGACCCAGTACTTC.